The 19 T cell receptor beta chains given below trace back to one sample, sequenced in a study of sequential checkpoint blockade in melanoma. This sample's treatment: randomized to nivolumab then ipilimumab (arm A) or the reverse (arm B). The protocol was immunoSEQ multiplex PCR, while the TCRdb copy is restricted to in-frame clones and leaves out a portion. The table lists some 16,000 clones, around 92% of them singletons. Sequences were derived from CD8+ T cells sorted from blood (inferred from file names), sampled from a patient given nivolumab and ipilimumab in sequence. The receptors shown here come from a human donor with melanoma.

The CDR3 bases are TGTGCCAGCAGAGGGGACAGGGTAACTGAAGCTTTCTTT. It translates to CASRGDRVTEAFF. The V and J genes are TRBV27 and TRBJ1-1, with 9 bases aligning to TRBD1. V shed 6 bases and J 5 bases; nucleotides not matched to a gene: 4. The CDR3 runs 13 residues. Germline V lookup: CDR1 MNHEY, CDR2 SMNVEV (reference sequence).

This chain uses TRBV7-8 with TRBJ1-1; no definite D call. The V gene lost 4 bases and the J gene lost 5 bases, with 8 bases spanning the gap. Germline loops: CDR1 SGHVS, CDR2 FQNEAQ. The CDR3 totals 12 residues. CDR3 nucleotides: TGTGCCAGCAGCTCGCAGGTTACTGAAGCTTTCTTT. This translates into CASSSQVTEAFF.

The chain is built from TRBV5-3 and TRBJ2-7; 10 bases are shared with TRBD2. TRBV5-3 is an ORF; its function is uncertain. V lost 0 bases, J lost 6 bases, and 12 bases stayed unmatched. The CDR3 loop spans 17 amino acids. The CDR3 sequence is CARSLEASGRFVGEQYF. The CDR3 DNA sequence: TGTGCCAGAAGCTTGGAGGCTAGCGGGAGATTTGTGGGCGAGCAGTACTTC.

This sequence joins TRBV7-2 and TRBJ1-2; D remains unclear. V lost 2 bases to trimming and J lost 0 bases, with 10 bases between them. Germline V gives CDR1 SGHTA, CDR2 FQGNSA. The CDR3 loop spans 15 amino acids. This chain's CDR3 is CASSLIGNANYGYTF. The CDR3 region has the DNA TGTGCCAGCAGCTTAATCGGGAATGCTAACTATGGCTACACCTTC.

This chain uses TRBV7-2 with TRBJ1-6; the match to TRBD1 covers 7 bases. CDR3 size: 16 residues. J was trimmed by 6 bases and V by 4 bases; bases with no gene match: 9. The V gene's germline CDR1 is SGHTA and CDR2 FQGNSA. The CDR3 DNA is TGTGCCAGCAGCTCCGTCGACAGGGACCTTAATTCACCCCTCCACTTT. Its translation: CASSSVDRDLNSPLHF. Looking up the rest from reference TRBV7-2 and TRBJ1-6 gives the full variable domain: GAGVSQSPSNKVTEKGKDVELRCDPISGHTALYWYRQSLGQGLEFLIYFQGNSAPDKSGLPSDRFSAERTGGSVSTLTIQRTQQEDSAVYLCASSSVDRDLNSPLHFGNGTRLTVT.

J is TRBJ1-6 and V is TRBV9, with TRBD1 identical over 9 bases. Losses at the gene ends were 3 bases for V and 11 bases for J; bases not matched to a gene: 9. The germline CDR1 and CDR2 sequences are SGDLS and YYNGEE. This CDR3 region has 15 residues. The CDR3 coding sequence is TGTGCCAGCAGCGCCCGGGACAGGGTAGGAGCACCCCTCCACTTT. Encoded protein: CASSARDRVGAPLHF.

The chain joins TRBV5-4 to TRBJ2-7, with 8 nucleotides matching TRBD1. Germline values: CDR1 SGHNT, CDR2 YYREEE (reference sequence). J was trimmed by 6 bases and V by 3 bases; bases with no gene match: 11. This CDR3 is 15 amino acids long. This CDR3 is CASSWDRTVLGEQYF. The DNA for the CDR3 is TGTGCCAGCAGCTGGGACAGGACGGTACTCGGCGAGCAGTACTTC.

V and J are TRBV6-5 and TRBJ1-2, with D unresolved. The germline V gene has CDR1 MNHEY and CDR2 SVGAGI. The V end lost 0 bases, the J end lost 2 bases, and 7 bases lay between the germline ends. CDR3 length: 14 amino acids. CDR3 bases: TGTGCCAGCAGTTACTCGATCACAAACTATGGCTACACCTTC. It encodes CASSYSITNYGYTF.

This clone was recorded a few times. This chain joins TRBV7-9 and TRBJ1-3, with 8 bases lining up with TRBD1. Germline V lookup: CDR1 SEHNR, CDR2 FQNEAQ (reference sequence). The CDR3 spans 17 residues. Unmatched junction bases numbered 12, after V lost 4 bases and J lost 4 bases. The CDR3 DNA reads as TGTGCCAGCAGCTCTTCCTACCAGGGGGCAAAGGGAAACACCATATATTTT. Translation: CASSSSYQGAKGNTIYF.

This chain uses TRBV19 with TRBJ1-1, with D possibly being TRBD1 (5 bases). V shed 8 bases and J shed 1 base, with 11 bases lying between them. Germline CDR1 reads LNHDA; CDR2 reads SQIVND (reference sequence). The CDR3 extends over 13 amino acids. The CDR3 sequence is CASHLTGNTEAFF. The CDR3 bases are TGTGCCAGTCACCTTACAGGGAACACTGAAGCTTTCTTT.

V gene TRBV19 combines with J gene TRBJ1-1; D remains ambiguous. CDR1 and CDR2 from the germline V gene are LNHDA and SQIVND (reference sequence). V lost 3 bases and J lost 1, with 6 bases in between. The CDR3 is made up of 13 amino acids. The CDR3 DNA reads TGTGCCAGTAGTATGCCCGGGAACACTGAAGCTTTCTTT. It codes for CASSMPGNTEAFF.

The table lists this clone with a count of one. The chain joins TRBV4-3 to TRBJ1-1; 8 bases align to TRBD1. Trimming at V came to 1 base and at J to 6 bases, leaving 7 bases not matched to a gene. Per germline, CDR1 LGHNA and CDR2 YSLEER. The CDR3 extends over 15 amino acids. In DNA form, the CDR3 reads TGCGCCAGCAGCCAAGGAGGACAGGGCGTGGCTGAAGCTTTCTTT. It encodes CASSQGGQGVAEAFF.

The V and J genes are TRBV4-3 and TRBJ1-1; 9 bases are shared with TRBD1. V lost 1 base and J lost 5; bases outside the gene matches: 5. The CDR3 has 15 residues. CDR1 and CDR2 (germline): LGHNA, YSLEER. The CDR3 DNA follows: TGCGCCAGCAGCCAAGTGGGACAGGGAGAAACTGAAGCTTTCTTT. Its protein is CASSQVGQGETEAFF.

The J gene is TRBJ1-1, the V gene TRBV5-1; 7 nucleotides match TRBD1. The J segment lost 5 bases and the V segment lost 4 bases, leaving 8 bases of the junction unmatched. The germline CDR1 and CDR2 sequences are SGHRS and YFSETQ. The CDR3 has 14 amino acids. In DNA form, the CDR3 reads TGCGCCAGCAGCAGAACCGGGACAGATACTGAAGCTTTCTTT. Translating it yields CASSRTGTDTEAFF.

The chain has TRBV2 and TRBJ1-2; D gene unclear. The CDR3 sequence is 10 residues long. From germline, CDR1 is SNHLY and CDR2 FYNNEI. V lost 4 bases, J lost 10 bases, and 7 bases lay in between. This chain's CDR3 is CASSGLDYTF. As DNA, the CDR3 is TGTGCCAGCAGTGGACTGGACTACACCTTC.

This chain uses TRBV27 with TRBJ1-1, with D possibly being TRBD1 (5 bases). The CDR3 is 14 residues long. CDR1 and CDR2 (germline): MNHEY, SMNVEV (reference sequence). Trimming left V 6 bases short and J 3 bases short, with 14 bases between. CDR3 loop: CASRWTGGDTEAFF. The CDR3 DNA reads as TGTGCCAGCAGGTGGACCGGGGGGGACACTGAAGCTTTCTTT.

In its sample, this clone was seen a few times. CDR3 loop: CASSSGGTNTGELFF. CDR3 nucleotide sequence: TGTGCCAGCAGCTCCGGGGGGACGAACACCGGGGAGCTGTTTTTT. This rearrangement joins TRBV7-2 to TRBJ2-2, with 7 positions matching TRBD2. J gave up 0 bases and V 4 bases, and 2 bases lay outside the gene matches. CDR3 length: 15 amino acids. Germline V CDR1 and CDR2: SGHTA, FQGNSA.

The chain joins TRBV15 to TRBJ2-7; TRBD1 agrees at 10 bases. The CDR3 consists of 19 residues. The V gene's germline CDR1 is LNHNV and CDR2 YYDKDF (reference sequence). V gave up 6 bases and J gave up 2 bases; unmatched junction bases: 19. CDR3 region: CATSTAGQGIREDPYEQYF. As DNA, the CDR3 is TGTGCCACCAGTACTGCGGGACAGGGGATTCGGGAGGACCCCTACGAGCAGTACTTC.

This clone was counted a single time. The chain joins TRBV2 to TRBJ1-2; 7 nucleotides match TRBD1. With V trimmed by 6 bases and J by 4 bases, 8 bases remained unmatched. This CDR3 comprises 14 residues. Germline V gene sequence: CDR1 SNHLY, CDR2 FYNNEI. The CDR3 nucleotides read TGTGCCAGCAGAAGAACGGGACAGATCTATGGCTACACCTTC. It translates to CASRRTGQIYGYTF.